Presented here are 32 T cell receptor beta chains from one specimen sequenced in a study of T cell responses to AZD1222 COVID-19 vaccine. The repertoire was sequenced with immunoSEQ multiplex PCR; TCRdb's copy has only in-frame clones and lacks some. The repertoire has 65,000 to 100,000 clones, more than 70% of them found once; the top ten carry 22%. The source was peripheral blood, collected on day 0 of AZD1222 vaccination. Receptor source: an adult in good health.

CDR3 in amino acids: CSASSGINQPQHF. CDR3 in DNA: TGCAGTGCTAGTTCAGGGATCAATCAGCCCCAGCATTTT. The chain uses TRBV20-1 and TRBJ1-5; D is possibly TRBD1 (5 bases). The CDR3 extends over 13 amino acids. CDR1 is DFQATT, CDR2 SNEGSKA, per germline (reference sequence). Trimming cost V 3 bases and J 3 bases, with 9 bases left between them.

J is TRBJ2-7 and V is TRBV15; possible D gene TRBD2, 6 bases. Looked up from germline, CDR1 is LNHNV and CDR2 is YYDKDF (reference sequence). V dropped 0 bases and J dropped 3 bases, with 12 bases sitting between them. The CDR3 is 15 residues long. For the CDR3, the DNA is TGTGCCACCAGCAGAGATCAGGAGGGCTTCTACGAGCAGTACTTC. Protein product: CATSRDQEGFYEQYF.

This clone was observed once. This chain links TRBV12-3 or TRBV12-4 with TRBJ1-5; D call uncertain. The CDR3 extends over 12 amino acids. With 4 bases removed from V and 4 bases from J, the gap between germline ends came to 5 bases. The CDR3 spells CASSYRNQPQHF. Here the CDR3 DNA reads TGTGCCAGCAGTTACCGGAATCAGCCCCAGCATTTT.

This sequence joins TRBV6-5 and TRBJ2-5; 13 bases match TRBD2. CDR1 and CDR2 from the germline V gene are MNHEY and SVGAGI. Unmatched junction bases numbered 5, after V lost 6 bases and J lost 4 bases. The CDR3 covers 15 residues. The CDR3 sequence: CASSLGLAGRETQYF. Written as DNA, the CDR3 is TGTGCCAGCAGCCTGGGACTAGCGGGAAGAGAGACCCAGTACTTC.

The chain uses TRBV7-9 and TRBJ1-2; D is possibly TRBD1 (6 bases). The CDR3 is 13 amino acids. Trimming removed 5 bases at V and 4 bases at J, with 11 bases between. Germline loops: CDR1 SEHNR, CDR2 FQNEAQ (reference sequence). This CDR3 is CASSADRSYGYTF. DNA of the CDR3: TGTGCCAGCAGCGCCGACAGGAGCTATGGCTACACCTTC.

The chain couples TRBV7-2 to TRBJ1-5; possibly TRBD1 for D (5 bases). The V and J ends lost 1 base and 6 bases respectively, with 10 bases between them. This CDR3 is 14 amino acids long. Germline V gene lookup returns CDR1 SGHTA and CDR2 FQGNSA. The CDR3, as DNA: TGTGCCAGCAGCTTAGGACAGACGAGTCAGCCCCAGCATTTT. It encodes CASSLGQTSQPQHF.

The gene calls are TRBV28 and TRBJ1-5; 8 positions agree with TRBD1. Germline V gene sequence: CDR1 MDHEN, CDR2 SYDVKM. The CDR3 has 16 amino acids. J was trimmed by 2 bases and V by 6 bases; bases with no gene match: 9. The CDR3 loop is CASSPGQGRGNQPQHF. As DNA, the CDR3 is TGTGCCAGCAGCCCCGGACAGGGAAGGGGCAATCAGCCCCAGCATTTT.

CDR3 sequence reads: CATSRIGSETDTQYF. The CDR3 DNA is TGTGCCACCAGCAGGATAGGATCTGAGACAGATACGCAGTATTTT. V and J are TRBV15 and TRBJ2-3; the D is unclear. The V gene's germline CDR1 is LNHNV and CDR2 YYDKDF (reference sequence). The CDR3 covers 15 residues. The germline V and J ends were trimmed by 3 bases and 3 bases, with 13 bases remaining between them.

The chain carries TRBV4-1 and TRBJ1-4; D ambiguous. From germline, CDR1 is MGHRA and CDR2 YSYEKL. Trimming shortened V by 0 bases and J by 5 bases, and 7 bases separated the two germline ends. The CDR3 consists of 14 residues. In DNA form, the CDR3 reads TGCGCCAGCAGCCAAGATCCCCAGAATGAAAAACTGTTTTTT. As protein: CASSQDPQNEKLFF.

This rearrangement joins TRBV24-1 to TRBJ2-1, with D possibly TRBD2 on 5 matching bases. In germline, CDR1 is KGHDR, CDR2 SFDVKD. The V gene lost 0 bases and the J gene lost 12 bases, with 11 bases spanning the gap. CDR3 length: 13 amino acids. CDR3: CATSDLGTAGQFF. The CDR3 DNA follows: TGTGCCACCAGTGATTTGGGCACCGCGGGGCAGTTCTTC.

This clone was picked up a small number of times. CDR3 nucleotides: TGCGCCAGCAGCCAAGGGTCCAGGGGGCTCTATGGCTACACCTTC. It translates to CASSQGSRGLYGYTF. This rearrangement joins TRBV4-1 to TRBJ1-2, with 8 bases aligning to TRBD1. Germline trimming cut 1 base from V and 4 bases from J; bases unmatched to any gene: 5. Per germline, CDR1 MGHRA and CDR2 YSYEKL. This CDR3 spans 15 amino acids.

The chain combines TRBV12-3 or TRBV12-4 with TRBJ1-6; TRBD1 is a possible D gene (5 bases). CDR3 length: 13 residues. V lost 5 bases to trimming and J lost 8 bases, with 10 bases between them. The CDR3 coding sequence is TGTGCCAGCAGTAGGGGAGAAGATTCACCCCTCCACTTT. Protein: CASSRGEDSPLHF.

The J gene is TRBJ2-4, the V gene TRBV6-1; the D is unclear. The CDR3 length is 18 residues. The V gene's germline CDR1 is MNHNS and CDR2 SASEGT. The germline V and J ends were trimmed by 1 base and 1 base, with 17 bases remaining between them. CDR3 nucleotides: TGTGCCAGCAGTGAAGTAATCGTAGGAGAGTGGGCCAAAAACATTCAGTACTTC. Its translation is CASSEVIVGEWAKNIQYF.

This chain joins TRBV6-2 or TRBV6-3 and TRBJ2-6; 7 bases match TRBD1. With 1 base clipped from V and 0 bases from J, the junction kept 9 bases outside the gene matches. The V gene's germline CDR1 is MNHEY and CDR2 SVGEGT. There are 19 residues in the CDR3. DNA for the CDR3: TGTGCCAGCAGTTACTTGACCGGGACAGAACTCTCTGGGGCCAACGTCCTGACTTTC. It encodes CASSYLTGTELSGANVLTF.

Written as DNA, the CDR3 is TGTGCCAGCAGTGAAGCGGGGGAAGTCCTTGAAGCTTTCTTT. This codes for CASSEAGEVLEAFF. This chain joins TRBV2 and TRBJ1-1; the D gene is possibly TRBD1 (5 bases). CDR3 length: 14 residues. The germline V gene encodes CDR1 SNHLY and CDR2 FYNNEI. Trimming left V 0 bases short and J 7 bases short, with 12 bases between.

This clone has more than one count but fewer than ten. CDR3 sequence reads: CASSSRGQGGAYEQYF. As DNA, the CDR3 is TGTGCCAGCAGTTCCCGGGGACAGGGCGGCGCCTACGAGCAGTACTTC. The chain joins TRBV7-2 to TRBJ2-7; TRBD1 aligns across 9 bases. Germline CDR1 reads SGHTA; CDR2 reads FQGNSA. Losses at the gene ends were 6 bases for V and 2 bases for J; bases not matched to a gene: 11. CDR3 length: 16 residues.

V gene TRBV2 combines with J gene TRBJ1-1, with 8 bases aligning to TRBD1. The CDR3 length is 14 residues. Losses at the gene ends were 2 bases for V and 11 bases for J; bases not matched to a gene: 10. CDR1 is SNHLY and CDR2 is FYNNEI in the germline V gene. The CDR3 bases are TGTGCCAGCAGTGAAACAGGGGGTGCAAGGTCGGCTTTCTTT. Translated, it gives CASSETGGARSAFF.

This clone was detected only once. The rearrangement joins TRBV6-1 to TRBJ1-5, with D unclear. This CDR3 is built from 14 residues. Germline values: CDR1 MNHNS, CDR2 SASEGT. V lost 2 bases and J lost 6, with 11 bases in between. CDR3 sequence (DNA): TGTGCCAGCAGTGAACTCGATGTGGGTCAGCCCCAGCATTTT. Its translation is CASSELDVGQPQHF.

The V gene is TRBV29-1, the J gene TRBJ2-6; D could derive from TRBD1 or TRBD2 (5 bases each). V was shortened by 1 base and J by 4 bases, with 14 bases between the two germline ends. The CDR3 runs to 16 residues. Looked up from germline, CDR1 is SQVTM and CDR2 is ANQGSEA. This chain's CDR3 is CSVEVRRGAGANVLTF. The CDR3 bases are TGCAGCGTTGAAGTCCGACGAGGGGCCGGGGCCAACGTCCTGACTTTC.

The J gene is TRBJ2-7, the V gene TRBV7-6; tentative D call: TRBD2 (5 bases). This CDR3 comprises 15 residues. The germline CDR1 and CDR2 sequences are SGHVS and FNYEAQ. The germline V and J ends were trimmed by 5 bases and 2 bases, with 16 bases remaining between them. The CDR3 region is CASSPRGFQPYEQYF. CDR3 in DNA: TGTGCCAGCAGCCCGAGAGGGTTTCAACCCTACGAGCAGTACTTC.

V usage is TRBV1 and J usage is TRBJ1-5; TRBD1, the table's D call, was not compared with the DNA. TRBV1 is marked as a pseudogene. The CDR3 sequence is 14 residues long. DNA for the CDR3: TGCACCACGCCCGGGACACGGCCTCTTCCGCCCCAGCATTTT. Amino acids: CTTPGTRPLPPQHF.

This sequence joins TRBV9 and TRBJ2-7, with 9 bases matching TRBD1. This CDR3 contains 15 residues. The germline V gene encodes CDR1 SGDLS and CDR2 YYNGEE. The V segment lost 3 bases and the J segment 6 bases; nucleotides outside the gene matches: 10. The CDR3 is CASSEFPGQGAEQYF. CDR3 bases: TGTGCCAGCAGCGAATTTCCGGGACAGGGTGCCGAGCAGTACTTC.

The rearrangement links TRBV20-1 to TRBJ2-5; D not certain. This CDR3 comprises 14 residues. V was pared by 3 bases and J by 5 bases, with 16 bases between. Germline V gives CDR1 DFQATT, CDR2 SNEGSKA (reference sequence). The CDR3 sequence: CSASMGGQSETQYF. CDR3 sequence (DNA): TGCAGTGCTAGTATGGGTGGTCAGTCGGAGACCCAGTACTTC.

The chain joins TRBV18 to TRBJ2-7, with 15 bases fitting TRBD2. From germline, CDR1 is KGHSH and CDR2 LQKENI. CDR3 size: 14 residues. The V and J ends lost 3 bases and 6 bases, in that order; junction bases with no gene match: 0. DNA for the CDR3: TGTGCCAGCTCACCGGGACTAGCGGGAGGCGAGCAGTACTTC. Its translation: CASSPGLAGGEQYF.

This rearrangement joins TRBV5-1 to TRBJ2-2; TRBD2 aligns across 16 bases. V shed 3 bases and J 0 bases; nucleotides not matched to a gene: 8. CDR3 length: 20 residues. Germline V gene lookup returns CDR1 SGHRS and CDR2 YFSETQ. The CDR3 loop is CASSWKGTSGGAPNTGELFF. The CDR3 DNA follows: TGCGCCAGCAGCTGGAAGGGGACTAGCGGGGGGGCCCCGAACACCGGGGAGCTGTTTTTT.

The rearrangement links TRBV27 to TRBJ1-6; 9 bases align to TRBD1. Germline trimming cut 3 bases from V and 9 bases from J; bases unmatched to any gene: 6. Germline V gene data show CDR1 as MNHEY and CDR2 as SMNVEV (reference sequence). The CDR3 is 15 amino acids. The CDR3 bases are TGTGCCAGCAGTTTTCAAACAGGGGGCGTTTCACCCCTCCACTTT. The encoded protein is CASSFQTGGVSPLHF.

The chain recombines TRBV2 with TRBJ1-1; D call uncertain. The germline gives CDR1 SNHLY, CDR2 FYNNEI. Trimming removed 3 bases at V and 1 base at J, with 9 bases between. The CDR3 extends over 14 amino acids. The CDR3 is CASSDWGGNTEAFF. DNA for the CDR3: TGTGCCAGCAGTGACTGGGGAGGGAACACTGAAGCTTTCTTT.

The chain combines TRBV5-6 with TRBJ1-1; 8 bases fit TRBD1. V lost 0 bases to trimming and J lost 8 bases; unmatched junction nucleotides: 9. Germline values: CDR1 SGHDT, CDR2 YYEEEE. This CDR3 spans 15 amino acids. CDR3 coding DNA: TGTGCCAGCAGCTTGGGTCCAGGGGGCACGGCCGAAGCTTTCTTT. Amino acids: CASSLGPGGTAEAFF.

This chain uses TRBV3-1 (or the pseudogene TRBV3-2) with TRBJ1-3; D is uncertain. Trimming cost V 1 base and J 3 bases, with 1 base left between them. CDR3 length equals 12 residues. From germline, CDR1 is LGHDT and CDR2 YNNKEL (reference sequence). The chain's CDR3 is CASSQVGNTIYF. As DNA, the CDR3 is TGTGCCAGCAGCCAAGTTGGAAACACCATATATTTT.

The rearrangement joins TRBV7-9 to TRBJ1-4, with TRBD1 as a possible D gene (5 bases). CDR1 and CDR2 (germline): SEHNR, FQNEAQ (reference sequence). The CDR3 runs 15 residues. The V end was cut by 6 bases, the J end by 0 bases, with 11 bases between. CDR3 protein: CASSRDAATNEKLFF. In DNA form, the CDR3 reads TGTGCCAGCAGTCGGGACGCAGCAACTAATGAAAAACTGTTTTTT.

The V and J genes are TRBV20-1 and TRBJ2-7; 9 nucleotides line up with TRBD2. J gave up 4 bases and V 3 bases, and 7 bases lay outside the gene matches. Germline-derived CDR1 and CDR2 are DFQATT and SNEGSKA (reference sequence). The CDR3 covers 14 residues. The CDR3 loop is CSASELAGEYEQYF. The CDR3 DNA sequence: TGCAGTGCTAGTGAGTTAGCGGGAGAGTACGAGCAGTACTTC.

The chain is built from TRBV18 and TRBJ2-1, with 8 positions matching TRBD2. CDR1 and CDR2 from the germline V gene are KGHSH and LQKENI. The length of the CDR3 is 15 residues. The V gene end was trimmed by 3 bases and the J gene end by 0 bases; junction bases not matched to a gene: 1. The CDR3 nucleotides read TGTGCCAGCTCACCGGGGACTAGCTCCTACAATGAGCAGTTCTTC. It codes for CASSPGTSSYNEQFF.